This T cell receptor beta chain was captured by sequencing in a study of cytomegalovirus exposure and HLA in healthy donors. A multiplex PCR was run with 60 Vbeta primers and 13 Jbeta primers. Sequencing was performed with immunoSEQ multiplex PCR; in TCRdb, only in-frame clones are kept and a portion is missing. The data show under 130,000 clones, with approximately 83% seen just once and over 5% held by the top ten. Study-level results: Associated with HLA alleles at 0.05 false discovery rate in a later analysis were 15,000 to 20,000 TCR beta sequences. Accurate HLA-A and HLA-B prediction from TCR beta sequences was reported for most subjects.

With regard to this clone: Antigen specificity is unknown.

The trim removed 3 bases at V and 9 bases at J, leaving 13 bases unmatched. The CDR3 consists of 16 residues. The germline CDR1 and CDR2 sequences are MDHEN and SYDVKM. The sequenced sample was PBMCs. This chain uses TRBV28 with TRBJ1-5; TRBD1 matches 8 bases. The receptor was isolated from a man aged 18 to 29 in good health and CMV-seronegative. Here the CDR3 DNA reads TGTGCCAGCAGTTTGGGTAGTAGGACAGGGTTTTGGCCCCAGCATTTT. Its protein product is CASSLGSRTGFWPQHF. Using reference TRBV28 and TRBJ1-5 for the parts outside the CDR3, the full variable domain is DVKVTQSSRYLVKRTGEKVFLECVQDMDHENMFWYRQDPGLGLRLIYFSYDVKMKEKGDIPEGYSVSREKKERFSLILESASTNQTSMYLCASSLGSRTGFWPQHFGDGTRLSIL.